This T cell receptor (beta chain) was documented in a study of blood T cell repertoires in COVID-19. About the study: The United States, Italy and Spain were the sources of the acute and convalescent COVID-19 samples. PBMCs, B-cell-depleted T cells, or T cells were the source of the cDNA or gDNA that made up the material.

The sample holds one count of this clone. The germline V gene encodes CDR1 ENHRY and CDR2 SYGVKD. V lost 8 bases, J lost 10 bases, and 13 bases stayed unmatched. The CDR3 extends over 14 amino acids. Source study methods: Cell counts per sample came from amplifying reference gene primers. Produced via immunoSEQ multiplex PCR; TCRdb's table is partial and in-frame only. The V and J calls and clone size come from that table; D and trimming were worked out from the DNA. The sample records fewer than 300,000 clones, approximately 87% being singletons. Input material: peripheral blood. This sequence originates from a woman between 70 and 85 years old with active or convalescent COVID-19. The genes are TRBV10-3 and TRBJ2-1, with 8 nucleotides matching TRBD2. CDR3 bases: TGTGCCATCCTAGCCGGGAGGGGCGTGGGGGAGCAGTTCTTC. Translated: CAILAGRGVGEQFF.